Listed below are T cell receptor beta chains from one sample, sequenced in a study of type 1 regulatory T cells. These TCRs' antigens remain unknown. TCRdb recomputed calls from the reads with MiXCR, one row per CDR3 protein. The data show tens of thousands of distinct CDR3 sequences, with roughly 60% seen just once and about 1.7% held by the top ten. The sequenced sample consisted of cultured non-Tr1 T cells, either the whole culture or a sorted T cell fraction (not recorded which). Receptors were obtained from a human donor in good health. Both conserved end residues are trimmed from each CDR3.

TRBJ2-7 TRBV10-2 ASSESAGGQRSYEQY
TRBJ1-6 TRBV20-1 SASGGVGNSPLH
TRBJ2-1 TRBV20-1 SASSSAPVSYNEQF
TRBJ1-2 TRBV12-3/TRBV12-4 ASSIGGLLTGYT
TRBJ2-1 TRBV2 ASSFRTSYNEQF
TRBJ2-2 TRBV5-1 ASSGAGPSNTGELF
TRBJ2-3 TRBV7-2 ASSLEQGFTDTQY
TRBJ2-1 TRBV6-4 ASKVVAGHNEQF
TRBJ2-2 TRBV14 ASSLASGGTGGLF
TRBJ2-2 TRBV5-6 ASSWSGRELF
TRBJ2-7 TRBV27 ASSLSGANRHFEQY
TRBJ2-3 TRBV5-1 ASSPGQATTDTQY
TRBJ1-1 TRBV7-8 ASSFDRDLAF